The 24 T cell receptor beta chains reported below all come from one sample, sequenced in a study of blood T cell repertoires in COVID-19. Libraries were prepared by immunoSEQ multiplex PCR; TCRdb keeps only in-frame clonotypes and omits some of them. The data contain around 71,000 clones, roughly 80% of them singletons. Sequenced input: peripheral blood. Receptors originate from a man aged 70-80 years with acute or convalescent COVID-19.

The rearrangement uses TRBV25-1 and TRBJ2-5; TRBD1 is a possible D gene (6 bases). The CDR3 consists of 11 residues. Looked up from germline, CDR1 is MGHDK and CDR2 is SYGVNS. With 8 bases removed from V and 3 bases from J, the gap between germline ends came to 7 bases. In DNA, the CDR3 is TGTGCCAGCGGGGGCGAAGAGACCCAGTACTTC. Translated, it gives CASGGEETQYF. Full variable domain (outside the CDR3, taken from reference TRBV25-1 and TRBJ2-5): EADIYQTPRYLVIGTGKKITLECSQTMGHDKMYWYQQDPGMELHLIHYSYGVNSTEKGDLSSESTVSRIRTEHFPLTLESARPSHTSQYLCASGGEETQYFGPGTRLLVL.

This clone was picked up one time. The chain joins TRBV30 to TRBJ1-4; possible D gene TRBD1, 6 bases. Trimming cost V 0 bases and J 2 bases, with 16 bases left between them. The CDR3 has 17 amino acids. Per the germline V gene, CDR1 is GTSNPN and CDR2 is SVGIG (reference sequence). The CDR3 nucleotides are TGTGCCTGGAGTGTACTGGGAGTGGGGGCTACTAATGAAAAACTGTTTTTT. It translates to CAWSVLGVGATNEKLFF.

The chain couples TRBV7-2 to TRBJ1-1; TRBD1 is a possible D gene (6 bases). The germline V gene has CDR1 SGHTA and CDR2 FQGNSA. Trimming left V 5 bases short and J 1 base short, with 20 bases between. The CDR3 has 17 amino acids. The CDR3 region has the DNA TGTGCCAGCAGCGTGAGCAGGGGTTTGAATAAGAACACTGAAGCTTTCTTT. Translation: CASSVSRGLNKNTEAFF. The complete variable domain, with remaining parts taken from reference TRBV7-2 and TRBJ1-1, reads GAGVSQSPSNKVTEKGKDVELRCDPISGHTALYWYRQSLGQGLEFLIYFQGNSAPDKSGLPSDRFSAERTGGSVSTLTIQRTQQEDSAVYLCASSVSRGLNKNTEAFFGQGTRLTVV.

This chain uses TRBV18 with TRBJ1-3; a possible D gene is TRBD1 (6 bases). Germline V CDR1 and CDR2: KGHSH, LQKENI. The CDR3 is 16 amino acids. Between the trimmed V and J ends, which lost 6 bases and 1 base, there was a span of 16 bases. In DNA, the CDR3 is TGTGCCAGCTCTCGATCACAGGGTGATTCTGGAAACACCATATATTTT. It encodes CASSRSQGDSGNTIYF.

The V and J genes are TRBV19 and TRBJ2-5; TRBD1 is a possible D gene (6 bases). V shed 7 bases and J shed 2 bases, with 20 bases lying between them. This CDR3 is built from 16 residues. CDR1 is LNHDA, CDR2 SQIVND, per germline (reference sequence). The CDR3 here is CASITGTRQGQETQYF. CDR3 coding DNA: TGTGCCAGTATTACGGGGACGAGGCAGGGGCAAGAGACCCAGTACTTC. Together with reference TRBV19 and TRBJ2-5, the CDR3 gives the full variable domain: DGGITQSPKYLFRKEGQNVTLSCEQNLNHDAMYWYRQDPGQGLRLIYYSQIVNDFQKGDIAEGYSVSREKKESFPLTVTSAQKNPTAFYLCASITGTRQGQETQYFGPGTRLLVL.

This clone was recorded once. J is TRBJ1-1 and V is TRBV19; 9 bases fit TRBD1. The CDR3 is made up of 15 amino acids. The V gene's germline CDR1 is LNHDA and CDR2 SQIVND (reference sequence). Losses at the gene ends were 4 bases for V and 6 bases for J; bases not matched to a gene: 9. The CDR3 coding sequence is TGTGCCAGTAGTACCATAGACAGGGGGAGGGCTGAAGCTTTCTTT. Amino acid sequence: CASSTIDRGRAEAFF.

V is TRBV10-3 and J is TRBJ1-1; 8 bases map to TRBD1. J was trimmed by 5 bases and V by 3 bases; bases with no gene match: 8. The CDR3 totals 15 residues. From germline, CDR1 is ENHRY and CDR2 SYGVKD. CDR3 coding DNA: TGTGCCATCAGTGACTCCAGGGGGCTTAATACTGAAGCTTTCTTT. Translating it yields CAISDSRGLNTEAFF.

CDR3 in DNA: TGTGCCAGCAGCTTACTCGCGTCTAGCACAGATACGCAGTATTTT. This sequence encodes CASSLLASSTDTQYF. The gene calls are TRBV13 and TRBJ2-3, with D unclear. This CDR3 has 15 residues. Trimming stripped 2 bases from V and 0 bases from J, with 9 bases between. The germline CDR1 and CDR2 sequences are PRHDT and FYEKMQ (reference sequence).

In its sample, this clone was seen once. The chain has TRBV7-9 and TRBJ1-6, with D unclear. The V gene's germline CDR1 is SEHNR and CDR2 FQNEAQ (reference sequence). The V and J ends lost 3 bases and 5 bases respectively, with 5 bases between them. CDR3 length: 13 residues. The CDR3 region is CASSFGDNSPLHF. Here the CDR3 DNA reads TGTGCCAGCAGCTTCGGAGATAATTCACCCCTCCACTTT. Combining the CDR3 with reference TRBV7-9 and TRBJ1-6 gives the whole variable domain DTGVSQNPRHKITKRGQNVTFRCDPISEHNRLYWYRQTLGQGPEFLTYFQNEAQLEKSRLLSDRFSAERPKGSFSTLEIQRTEQGDSAMYLCASSFGDNSPLHFGNGTRLTVT.

The DNA of the CDR3 is TGTGCCAGCAGCGGGCGACTAGCCGGAGAGCAGTTCTTC. Encoded protein: CASSGRLAGEQFF. The rearrangement links TRBV9 to TRBJ2-1; TRBD2 agrees at 7 bases. The germline gives CDR1 SGDLS, CDR2 YYNGEE. The CDR3 is 13 residues long. Trimming cost V 3 bases and J 10 bases; bases outside gene matches: 7.

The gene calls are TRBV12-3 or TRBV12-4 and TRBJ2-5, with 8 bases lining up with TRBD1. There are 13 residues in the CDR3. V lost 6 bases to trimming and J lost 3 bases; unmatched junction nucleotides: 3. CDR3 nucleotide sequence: TGTGCCAGCAGGTCGACAGGGGAAGAGACCCAGTACTTC. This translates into CASRSTGEETQYF.

CDR3 sequence (DNA): TGCGCCAGCAGCTCCTTGGCAGGGCCATACGAGCAGTACTTC. Translating it yields CASSSLAGPYEQYF. This chain joins TRBV5-1 and TRBJ2-7, with D possibly TRBD1 on 5 matching bases. Germline V lookup: CDR1 SGHRS, CDR2 YFSETQ. The CDR3 has 14 residues. Trimming removed 3 bases from V and 4 bases from J, with 14 bases in between.

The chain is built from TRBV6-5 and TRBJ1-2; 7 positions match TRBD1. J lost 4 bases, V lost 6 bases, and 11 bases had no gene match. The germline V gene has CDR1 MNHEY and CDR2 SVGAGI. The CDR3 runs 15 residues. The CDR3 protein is CASSGFRGMAYGYTF. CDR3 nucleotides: TGTGCCAGCAGCGGCTTCAGGGGGATGGCCTATGGCTACACCTTC.

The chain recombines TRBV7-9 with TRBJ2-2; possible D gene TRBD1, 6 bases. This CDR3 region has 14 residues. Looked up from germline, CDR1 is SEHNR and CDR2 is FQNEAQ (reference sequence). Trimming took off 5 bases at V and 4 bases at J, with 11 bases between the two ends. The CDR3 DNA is TGTGCCAGCAGCGCAGGGGAGACCACCGGGGAGCTGTTTTTT. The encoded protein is CASSAGETTGELFF.

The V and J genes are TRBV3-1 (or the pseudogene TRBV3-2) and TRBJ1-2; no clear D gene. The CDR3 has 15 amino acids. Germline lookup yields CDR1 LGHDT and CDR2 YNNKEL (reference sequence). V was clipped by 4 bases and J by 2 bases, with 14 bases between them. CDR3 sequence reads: CASSPWSGGNYGYTF. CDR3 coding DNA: TGTGCCAGCAGCCCCTGGAGTGGAGGAAACTATGGCTACACCTTC.

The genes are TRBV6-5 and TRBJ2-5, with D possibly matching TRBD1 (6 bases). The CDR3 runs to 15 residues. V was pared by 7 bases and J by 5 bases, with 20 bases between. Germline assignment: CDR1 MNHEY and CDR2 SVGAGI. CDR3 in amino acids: CASKDRLVEAETQYF. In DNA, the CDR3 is TGTGCCAGCAAAGACAGGCTAGTTGAAGCGGAGACCCAGTACTTC.

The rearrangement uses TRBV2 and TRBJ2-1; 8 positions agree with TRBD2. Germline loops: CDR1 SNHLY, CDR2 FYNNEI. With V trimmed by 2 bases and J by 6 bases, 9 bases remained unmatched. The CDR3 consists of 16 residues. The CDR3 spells CASSETSGRLANEQFF. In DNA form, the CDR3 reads TGTGCCAGCAGTGAAACCAGCGGGAGACTTGCCAATGAGCAGTTCTTC.

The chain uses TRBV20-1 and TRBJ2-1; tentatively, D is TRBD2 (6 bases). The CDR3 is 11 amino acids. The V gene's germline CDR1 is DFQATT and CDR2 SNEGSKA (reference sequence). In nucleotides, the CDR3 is TGCAGCTGCGACGGGAGCAATGAGCAGTTCTTC. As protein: CSCDGSNEQFF.

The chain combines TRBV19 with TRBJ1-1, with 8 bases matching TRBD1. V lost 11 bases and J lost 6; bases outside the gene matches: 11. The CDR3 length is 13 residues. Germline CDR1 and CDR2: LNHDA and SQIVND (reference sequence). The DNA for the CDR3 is TGTGCCTCCGGACAGGGCGGTTTCGCTGAAGCTTTCTTT. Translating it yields CASGQGGFAEAFF.

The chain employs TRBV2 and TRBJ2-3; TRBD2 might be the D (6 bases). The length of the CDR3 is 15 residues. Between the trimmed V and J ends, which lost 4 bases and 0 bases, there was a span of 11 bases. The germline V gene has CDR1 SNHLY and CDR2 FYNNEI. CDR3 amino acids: CASSGDSWSTDTQYF. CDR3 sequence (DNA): TGTGCCAGCAGTGGGGACTCGTGGAGCACAGATACGCAGTATTTT.

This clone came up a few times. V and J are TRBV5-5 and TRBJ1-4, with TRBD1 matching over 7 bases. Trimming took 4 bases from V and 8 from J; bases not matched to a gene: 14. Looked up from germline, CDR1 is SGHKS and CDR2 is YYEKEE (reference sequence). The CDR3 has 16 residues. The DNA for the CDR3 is TGTGCCAGCAGCCTTATTCTTAGGGGGCCAGAGGAAAAACTGTTTTTT. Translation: CASSLILRGPEEKLFF.

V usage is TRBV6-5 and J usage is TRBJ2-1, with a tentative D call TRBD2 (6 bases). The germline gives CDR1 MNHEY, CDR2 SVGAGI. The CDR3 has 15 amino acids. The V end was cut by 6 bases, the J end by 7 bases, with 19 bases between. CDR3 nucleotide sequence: TGTGCCAGCAGGTCGACTAGTTCCGTCGGTAATGAGCAGTTCTTC. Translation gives CASRSTSSVGNEQFF.

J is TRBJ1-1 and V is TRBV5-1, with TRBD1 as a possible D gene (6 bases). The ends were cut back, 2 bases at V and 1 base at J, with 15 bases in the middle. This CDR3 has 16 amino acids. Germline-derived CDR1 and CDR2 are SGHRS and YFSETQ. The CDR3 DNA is TGCGCCAGCAGCTTCATACCCGACAGGAAGAACACTGAAGCTTTCTTT. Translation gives CASSFIPDRKNTEAFF.

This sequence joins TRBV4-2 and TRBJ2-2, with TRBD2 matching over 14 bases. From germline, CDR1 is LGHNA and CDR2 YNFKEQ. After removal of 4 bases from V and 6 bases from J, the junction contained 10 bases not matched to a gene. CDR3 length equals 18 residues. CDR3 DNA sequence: TGTGCCAGCAGCCCCCGACTAGCGGGAGGGTTAGGGGCCGGGGAGCTGTTTTTT. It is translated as CASSPRLAGGLGAGELFF.